This T cell receptor (beta chain) was identified during a study of T cell changes during pregnancy in multiple sclerosis. In its sample, this clone was seen a few times. Profiling relied on immunoSEQ multiplex PCR, and the TCRdb table lists in-frame clones only, not all of them. The table has approximately 60,000 clones, roughly 93% seen once. Trimming at V came to 0 bases and at J to 10 bases, leaving 14 bases not matched to a gene. Per the germline V gene, CDR1 is SGHVS and CDR2 is FQNEAQ. The length of the CDR3 is 16 residues. This sequence was found in a female donor with multiple sclerosis, enrolled in a pregnancy study. This material consisted of peripheral blood, taken in the second trimester of pregnancy. The chain links TRBV7-8 to TRBJ1-2; TRBD1 matches 7 bases. CDR3: CASSLATTGLGGAYTF. The CDR3 coding sequence is TGTGCCAGCAGCTTAGCGACGACAGGGCTTGGGGGTGCCTACACCTTC.